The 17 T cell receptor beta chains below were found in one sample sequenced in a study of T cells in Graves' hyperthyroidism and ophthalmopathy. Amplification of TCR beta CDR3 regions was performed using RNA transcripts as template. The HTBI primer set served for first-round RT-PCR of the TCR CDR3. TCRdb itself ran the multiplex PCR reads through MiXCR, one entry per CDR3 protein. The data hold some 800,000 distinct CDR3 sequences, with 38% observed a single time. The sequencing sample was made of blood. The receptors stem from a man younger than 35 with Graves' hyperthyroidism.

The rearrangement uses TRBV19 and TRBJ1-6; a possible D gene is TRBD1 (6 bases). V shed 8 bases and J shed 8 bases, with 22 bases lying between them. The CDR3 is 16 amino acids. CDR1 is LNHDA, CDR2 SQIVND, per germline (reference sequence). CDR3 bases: TGTGCCAGTGCTAGGGGCGTTGGGACACAGCATTCACCCCTCCACTTT. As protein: CASARGVGTQHSPLHF.

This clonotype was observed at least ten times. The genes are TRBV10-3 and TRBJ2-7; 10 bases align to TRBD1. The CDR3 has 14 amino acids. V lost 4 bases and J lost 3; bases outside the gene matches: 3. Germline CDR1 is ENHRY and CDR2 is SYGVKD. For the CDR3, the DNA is TGTGCCATCAGTGGAGGGGACAGGGGCTACGAGCAGTACTTC. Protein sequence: CAISGGDRGYEQYF.

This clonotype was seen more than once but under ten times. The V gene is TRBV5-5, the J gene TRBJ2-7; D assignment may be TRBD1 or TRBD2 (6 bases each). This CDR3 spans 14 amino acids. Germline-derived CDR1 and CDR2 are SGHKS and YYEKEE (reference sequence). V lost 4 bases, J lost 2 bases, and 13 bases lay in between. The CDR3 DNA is TGTGCCAGCAGCGAACGGGGGCCCGCCTACGAGCAGTACTTC. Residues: CASSERGPAYEQYF.

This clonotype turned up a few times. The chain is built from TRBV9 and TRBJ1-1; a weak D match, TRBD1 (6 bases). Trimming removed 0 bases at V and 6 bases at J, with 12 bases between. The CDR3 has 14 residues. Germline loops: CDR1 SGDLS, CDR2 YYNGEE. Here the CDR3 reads CASSVEVGAAEAFF. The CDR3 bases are TGTGCCAGCAGCGTAGAGGTGGGGGCGGCTGAAGCTTTCTTT.

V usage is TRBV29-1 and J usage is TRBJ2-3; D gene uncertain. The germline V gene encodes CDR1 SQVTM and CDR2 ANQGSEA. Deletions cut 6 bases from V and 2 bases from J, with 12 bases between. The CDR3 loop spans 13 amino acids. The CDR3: CSVVDAPTDTQYF. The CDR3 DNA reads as TGCAGCGTGGTCGACGCCCCCACAGATACGCAGTATTTT.

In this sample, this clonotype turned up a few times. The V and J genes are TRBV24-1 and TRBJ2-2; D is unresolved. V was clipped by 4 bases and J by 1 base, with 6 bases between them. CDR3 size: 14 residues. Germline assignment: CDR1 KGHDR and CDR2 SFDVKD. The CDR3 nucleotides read TGTGCCACCAGTGAATCAGAGAACACCGGGGAGCTGTTTTTT. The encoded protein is CATSESENTGELFF.

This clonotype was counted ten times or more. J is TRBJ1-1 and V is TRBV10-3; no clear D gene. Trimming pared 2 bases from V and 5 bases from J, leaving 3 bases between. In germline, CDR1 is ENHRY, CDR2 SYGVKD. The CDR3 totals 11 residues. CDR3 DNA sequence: TGTGCCATCAGTGAGAGGACTGAAGCTTTCTTT. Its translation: CAISERTEAFF.

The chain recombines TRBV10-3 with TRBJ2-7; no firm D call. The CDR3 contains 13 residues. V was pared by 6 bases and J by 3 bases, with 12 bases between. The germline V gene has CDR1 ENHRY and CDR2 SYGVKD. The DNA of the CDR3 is TGTGCCATCAGCGCGACGTCGTACTACGAGCAGTACTTC. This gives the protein CAISATSYYEQYF.

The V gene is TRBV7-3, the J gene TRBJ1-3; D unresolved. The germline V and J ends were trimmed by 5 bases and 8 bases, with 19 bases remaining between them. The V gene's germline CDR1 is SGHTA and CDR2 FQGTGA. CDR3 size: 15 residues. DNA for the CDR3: TGTGCCAGCAGCGCAGGAAAGGGCTATGGCTACACCATATATTTT. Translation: CASSAGKGYGYTIYF.

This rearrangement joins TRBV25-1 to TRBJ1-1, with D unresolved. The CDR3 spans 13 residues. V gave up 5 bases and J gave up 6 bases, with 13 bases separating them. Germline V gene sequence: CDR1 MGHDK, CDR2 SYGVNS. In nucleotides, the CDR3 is TGTGCCAGCAGTCCTCCGGGGTATCCTGAAGCTTTCTTT. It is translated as CASSPPGYPEAFF.

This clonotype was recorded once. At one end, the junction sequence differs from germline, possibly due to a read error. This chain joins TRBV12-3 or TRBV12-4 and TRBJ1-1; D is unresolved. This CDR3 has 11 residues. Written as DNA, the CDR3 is TGTGCCAGCAGTACCGGACTTGAAGCTTCCTTT. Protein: CASSTGLEASF.

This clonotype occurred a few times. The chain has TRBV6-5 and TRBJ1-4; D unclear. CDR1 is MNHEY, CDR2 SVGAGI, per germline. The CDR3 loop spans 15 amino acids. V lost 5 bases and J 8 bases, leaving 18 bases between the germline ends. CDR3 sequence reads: CASSNTASVTEKLFF. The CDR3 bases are TGTGCCAGCAGTAATACAGCTTCCGTAACCGAAAAACTGTTTTTT.

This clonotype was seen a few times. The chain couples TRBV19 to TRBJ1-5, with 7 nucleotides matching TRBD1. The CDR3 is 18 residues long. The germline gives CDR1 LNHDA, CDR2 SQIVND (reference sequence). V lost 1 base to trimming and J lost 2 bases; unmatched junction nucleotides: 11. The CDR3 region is CASSIGGQLLGGNQPQHF. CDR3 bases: TGTGCCAGTAGTATAGGGGGACAGCTATTGGGGGGCAATCAGCCCCAGCATTTT.

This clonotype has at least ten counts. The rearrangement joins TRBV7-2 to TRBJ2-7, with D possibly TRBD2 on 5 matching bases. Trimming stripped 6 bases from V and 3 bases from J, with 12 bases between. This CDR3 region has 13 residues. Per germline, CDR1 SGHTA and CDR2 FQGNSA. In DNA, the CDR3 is TGTGCCAGCAGGCCACTCGAGGGCTACGAGCAGTACTTC. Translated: CASRPLEGYEQYF.

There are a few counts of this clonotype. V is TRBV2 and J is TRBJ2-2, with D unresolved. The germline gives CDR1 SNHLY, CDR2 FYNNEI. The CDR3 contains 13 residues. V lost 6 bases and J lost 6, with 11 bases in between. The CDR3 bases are TGTGCCAGCAGCTCTGACCCATCCGGGGAGCTGTTTTTT. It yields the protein CASSSDPSGELFF. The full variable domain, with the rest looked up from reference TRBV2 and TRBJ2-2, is EPEVTQTPSHQVTQMGQEVILRCVPISNHLYFYWYRQILGQKVEFLVSFYNNEISEKSEIFDDQFSVERPDGSNFTLKIRSTKLEDSAMYFCASSSDPSGELFFGEGSRLTVL.

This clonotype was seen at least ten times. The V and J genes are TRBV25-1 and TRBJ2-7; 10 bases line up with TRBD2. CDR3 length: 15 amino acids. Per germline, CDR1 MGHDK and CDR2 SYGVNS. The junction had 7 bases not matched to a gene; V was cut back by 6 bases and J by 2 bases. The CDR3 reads CASSAPGTSAYEQYF. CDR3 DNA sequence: TGTGCCAGCAGCGCCCCCGGGACTAGCGCCTACGAGCAGTACTTC.

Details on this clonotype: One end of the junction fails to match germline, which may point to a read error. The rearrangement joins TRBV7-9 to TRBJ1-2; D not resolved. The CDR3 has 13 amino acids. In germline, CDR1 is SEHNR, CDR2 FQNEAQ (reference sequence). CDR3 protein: CASSLGQAHGYTF. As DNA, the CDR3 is TGTGCCAGCAGCTTAGGTCAGGCCCATGGCTACACCTTT.